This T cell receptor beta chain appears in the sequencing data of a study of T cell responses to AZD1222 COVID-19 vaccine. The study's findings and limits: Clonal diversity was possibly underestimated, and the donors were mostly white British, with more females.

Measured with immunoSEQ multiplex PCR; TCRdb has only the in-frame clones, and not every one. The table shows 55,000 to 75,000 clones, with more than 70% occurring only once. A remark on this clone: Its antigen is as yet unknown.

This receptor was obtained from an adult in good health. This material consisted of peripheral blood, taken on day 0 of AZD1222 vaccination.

As DNA, the CDR3 is TGTGCCAGCAGCCAAGATCGTTGGGGTAGCCAGCCCCAGCATTTT. It is translated as CASSQDRWGSQPQHF. The V gene is TRBV3-1 (or the pseudogene TRBV3-2), the J gene TRBJ1-5; D remains unclear. The V end lost 0 bases, the J end lost 7 bases, and 13 bases lay between the germline ends. CDR1 and CDR2 (germline): LGHDT, YNNKEL (reference sequence). The CDR3 loop spans 15 amino acids.